This T cell receptor beta chain was sequenced in a study of T cells in Graves' hyperthyroidism and ophthalmopathy. There are many counts of this clonotype. The antigen is unknown. CDR1 is KGHDR, CDR2 SFDVKD, per germline. The CDR3 has 16 residues. Losses at the gene ends were 4 bases for V and 6 bases for J; bases not matched to a gene: 7. It was RNA transcripts that yielded the amplified TCR beta CDR3 regions. During a first-round RT-PCR of the TCR CDR3, the HTBI primer set was used. Each CDR3 protein gets one entry after TCRdb re-called the multiplex PCR reads with MiXCR. The data hold about 540,000 distinct CDR3 sequences, with roughly 46% observed a single time. Uncontrolled infection, other autoimmune disease, pregnancy or lactation barred patients from enrollment. General observations from the study: The model foresaw ophthalmopathy a median roughly 6 months prior to onset. In the blood, most expanded thyroid clonotypes above 0.001 appeared as well.

This TCR was recovered from a woman aged 18 to 35 with Graves' hyperthyroidism. Sequenced material: peripheral blood or thyroid tissue (not recorded which). V gene TRBV24-1 combines with J gene TRBJ2-2; TRBD2 aligns across 10 bases. This CDR3 is CATSDKREGRAGELFF. CDR3 coding DNA: TGTGCCACCAGTGACAAGCGGGAGGGCCGCGCCGGGGAGCTGTTTTTT.